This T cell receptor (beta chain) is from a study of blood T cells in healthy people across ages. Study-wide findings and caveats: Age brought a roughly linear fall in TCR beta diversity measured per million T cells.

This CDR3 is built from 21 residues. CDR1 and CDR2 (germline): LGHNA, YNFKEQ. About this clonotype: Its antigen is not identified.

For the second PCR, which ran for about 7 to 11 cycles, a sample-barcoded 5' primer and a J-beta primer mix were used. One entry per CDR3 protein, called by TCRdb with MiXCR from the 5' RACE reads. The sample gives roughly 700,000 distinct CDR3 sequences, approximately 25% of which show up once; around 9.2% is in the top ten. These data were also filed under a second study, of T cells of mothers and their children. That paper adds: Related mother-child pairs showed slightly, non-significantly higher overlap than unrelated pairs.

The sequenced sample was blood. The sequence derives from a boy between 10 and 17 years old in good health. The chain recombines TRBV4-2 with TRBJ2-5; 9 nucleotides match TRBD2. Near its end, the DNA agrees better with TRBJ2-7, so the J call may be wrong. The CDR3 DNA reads TGTGCCAGCAGCCAAGGACCGGTGTTCGGGGCAGCGGGAGGACTCTCCTACGAGCAGTACTTC. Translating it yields CASSQGPVFGAAGGLSYEQYF.